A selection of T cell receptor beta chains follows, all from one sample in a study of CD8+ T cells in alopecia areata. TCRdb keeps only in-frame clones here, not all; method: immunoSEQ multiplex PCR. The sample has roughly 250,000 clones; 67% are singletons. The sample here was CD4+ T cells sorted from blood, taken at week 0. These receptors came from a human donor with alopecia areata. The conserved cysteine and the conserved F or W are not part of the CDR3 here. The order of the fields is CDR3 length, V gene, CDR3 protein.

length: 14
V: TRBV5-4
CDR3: ASSSRDRGNNSPLH

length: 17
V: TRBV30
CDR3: AWVGPRTGLGSGANVLT

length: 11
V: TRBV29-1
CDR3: SVEKGANTEAF

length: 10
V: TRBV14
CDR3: ASSQVPPGQF

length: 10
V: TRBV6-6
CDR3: ASSHRAGELF

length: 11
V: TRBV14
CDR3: ASSQDSVYGYT

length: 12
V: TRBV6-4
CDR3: ASSGIREGYGYT

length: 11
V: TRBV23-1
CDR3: ASSADTNTEAF

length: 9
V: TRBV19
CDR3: ASIQHTEAF

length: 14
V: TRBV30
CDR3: AWNLGRVISYNEQF

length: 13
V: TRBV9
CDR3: ASSYGTGSYNEQF

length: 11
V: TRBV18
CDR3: ASSPDRGQGYT

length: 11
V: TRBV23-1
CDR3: ASTLRAKNIQY

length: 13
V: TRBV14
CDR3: ASSQTQGDNSPLH

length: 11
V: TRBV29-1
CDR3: SVVRGAGETQY

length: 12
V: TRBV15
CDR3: ATSSRSQGDTQY

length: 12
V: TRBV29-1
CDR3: SVRQGARDYGYT

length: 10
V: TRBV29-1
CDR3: SVVAPWGKLF

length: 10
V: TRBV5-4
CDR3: ASSSSGGEAF

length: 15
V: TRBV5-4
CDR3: ASSPDGSSAGANVLT

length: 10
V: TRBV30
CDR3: AWGQGQDGYT

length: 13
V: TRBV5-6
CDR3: ASSRGTGATNEQF

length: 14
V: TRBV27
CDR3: ASSLSVSGGDAEQY

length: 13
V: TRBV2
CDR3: ASSELGTGNTEAF

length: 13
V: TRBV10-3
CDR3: AISGGAGANQPQH

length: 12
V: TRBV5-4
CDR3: ASSETTVSYEQY

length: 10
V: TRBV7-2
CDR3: ASSYSRGEQY

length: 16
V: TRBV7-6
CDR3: ASSVRRTGAPGANVLT

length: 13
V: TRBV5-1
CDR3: ASSLVGDSNQPQH

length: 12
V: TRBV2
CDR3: ASSDRGTNYGYT

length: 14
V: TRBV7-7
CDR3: ASSPGAGKGSDTQY

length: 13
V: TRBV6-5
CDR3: ASSRPGQGNDEQY

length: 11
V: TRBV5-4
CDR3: ACRGTDSDTQY

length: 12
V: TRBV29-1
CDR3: SAAHGGWYNEQF

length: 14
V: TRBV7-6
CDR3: ASSLAGTGYTDTQY

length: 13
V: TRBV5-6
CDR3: ASSLVGQRNYGYT

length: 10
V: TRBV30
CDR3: AWVGGGVEAF

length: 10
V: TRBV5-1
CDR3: ASSRQGDTQY

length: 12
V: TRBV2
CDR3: ASSERQGSDGYT

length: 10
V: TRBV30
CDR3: AWSPGHHEQY

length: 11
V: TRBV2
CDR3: ASSEARSGELF

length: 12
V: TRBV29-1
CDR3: SVDPTGARETQY

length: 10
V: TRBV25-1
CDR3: ASSAGTVEAF

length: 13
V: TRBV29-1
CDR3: SGVIPTSGPNIQY

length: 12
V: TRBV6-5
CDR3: ASNPRGVPGELF

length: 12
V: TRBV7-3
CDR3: ASSAQGILYEQY

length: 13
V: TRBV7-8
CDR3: ASSSGLADADTQY

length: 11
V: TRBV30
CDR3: AWATGTNQPQH

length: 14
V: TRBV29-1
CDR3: SVVARGRRVNTEAF

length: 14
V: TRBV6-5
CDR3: ASSYRGGATTGELF

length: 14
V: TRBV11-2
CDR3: ASSLDAQGRNTEAF

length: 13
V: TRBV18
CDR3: ASSPSQGRDEKLF